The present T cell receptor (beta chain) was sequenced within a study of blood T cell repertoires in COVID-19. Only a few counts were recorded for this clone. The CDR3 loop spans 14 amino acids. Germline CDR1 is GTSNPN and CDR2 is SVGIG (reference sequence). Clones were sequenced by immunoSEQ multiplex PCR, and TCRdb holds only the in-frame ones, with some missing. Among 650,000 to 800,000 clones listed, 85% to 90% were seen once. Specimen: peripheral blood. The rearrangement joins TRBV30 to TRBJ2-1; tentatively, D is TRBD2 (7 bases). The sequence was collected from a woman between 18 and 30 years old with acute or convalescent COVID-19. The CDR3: CAGGASGSYNEQFF. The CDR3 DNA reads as TGTGCGGGGGGGGCCTCGGGCTCCTACAATGAGCAGTTCTTC.